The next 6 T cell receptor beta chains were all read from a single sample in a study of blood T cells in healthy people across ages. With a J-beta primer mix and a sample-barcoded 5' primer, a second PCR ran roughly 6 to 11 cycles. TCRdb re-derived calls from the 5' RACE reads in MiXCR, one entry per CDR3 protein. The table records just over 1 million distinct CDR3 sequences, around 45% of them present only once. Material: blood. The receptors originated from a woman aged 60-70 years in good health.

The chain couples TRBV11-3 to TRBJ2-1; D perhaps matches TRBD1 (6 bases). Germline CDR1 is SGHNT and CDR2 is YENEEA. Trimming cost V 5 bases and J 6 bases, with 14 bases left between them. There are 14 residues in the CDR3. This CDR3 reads CASSDEQGINEQFF. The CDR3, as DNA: TGTGCCAGCAGCGACGAACAGGGCATCAATGAGCAGTTCTTC.

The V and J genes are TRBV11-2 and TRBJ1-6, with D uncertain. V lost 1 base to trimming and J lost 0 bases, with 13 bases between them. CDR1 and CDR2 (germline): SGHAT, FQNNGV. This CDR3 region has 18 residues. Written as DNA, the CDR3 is TGTGCCAGCAGCTTAGTAGGCGGACCGAGCTCCTATAATTCACCCCTCCACTTT. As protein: CASSLVGGPSSYNSPLHF.

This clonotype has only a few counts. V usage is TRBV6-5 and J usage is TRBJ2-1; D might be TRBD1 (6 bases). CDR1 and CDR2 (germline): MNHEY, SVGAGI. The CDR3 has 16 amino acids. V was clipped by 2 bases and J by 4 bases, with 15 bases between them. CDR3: CASSYPGITGYNEQFF. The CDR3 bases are TGTGCCAGCAGTTACCCAGGAATAACAGGGTACAATGAGCAGTTCTTC.

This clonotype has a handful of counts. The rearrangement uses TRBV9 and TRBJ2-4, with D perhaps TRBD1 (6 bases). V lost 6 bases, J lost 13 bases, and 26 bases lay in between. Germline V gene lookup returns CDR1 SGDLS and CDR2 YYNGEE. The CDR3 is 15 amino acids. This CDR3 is CASTQGPAPWREQYF. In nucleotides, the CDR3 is TGTGCCAGCACCCAGGGGCCCGCCCCCTGGAGAGAGCAGTACTTC.

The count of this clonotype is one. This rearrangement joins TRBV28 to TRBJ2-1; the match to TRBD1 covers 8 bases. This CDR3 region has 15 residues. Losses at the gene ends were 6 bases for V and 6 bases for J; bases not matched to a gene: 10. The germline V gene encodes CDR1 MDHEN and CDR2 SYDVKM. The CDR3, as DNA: TGTGCCAGCAGCGTCACCGGGACAGGCTCCAATGAGCAGTTCTTC. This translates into CASSVTGTGSNEQFF.

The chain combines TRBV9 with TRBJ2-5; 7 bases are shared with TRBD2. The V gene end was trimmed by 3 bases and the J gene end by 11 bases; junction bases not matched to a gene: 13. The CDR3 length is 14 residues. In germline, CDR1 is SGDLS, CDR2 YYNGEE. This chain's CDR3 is CASSGRDYRRGQYF. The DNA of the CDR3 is TGTGCCAGCAGCGGACGGGACTATCGCCGTGGGCAGTACTTC.